Included here is one T cell receptor (beta chain) sequence, with context. Its antigen is not known. cDNA libraries for TCR alpha and TCR beta, carrying sample barcodes and UMIs, came from 5'RACE with constant-segment primers. MiXCR was run by TCRdb on the 5' RACE reads, yielding one entry per CDR3 protein. The sample records 250,000 or so distinct CDR3 sequences, 18% being singletons. This sample is drawn from a study of T-cell memory formation after mild COVID-19. On the study more broadly: The two donors had largely donor-specific TCR clusters.

Trimming took off 1 base at V and 3 bases at J, with 10 bases between the two ends. CDR3 length equals 15 residues. Germline V lookup: CDR1 MGHRA, CDR2 YSYEKL. The study's findings and limits: Whether second-wave clones peaking at day 37 were SARS-CoV-2 specific went unconfirmed.

The chain joins TRBV4-1 to TRBJ1-5; D unresolved. This sequence was found in a man younger than 35 who had mild COVID-19 (a few samples of this study predate the infection). Cell type and time point are not known. Sample: PBMCs or a T cell subset sorted from them (not recorded which). The CDR3 protein is CASSQGGILNQPQHF. CDR3 bases: TGCGCCAGCAGCCAAGGGGGAATCCTCAATCAGCCCCAGCATTTT.